Shown below are 23 T cell receptor beta chains from a single sample sequenced in a study of STAT5B mutations in CD4+ large granular lymphocyte leukemia. Sequencing used immunoSEQ multiplex PCR; TCRdb keeps in-frame clones, though not all of them. The data contain some 21,000 clones, roughly 75% of them singletons. Sequencing was done on a sample of CD4+ T cells from blood buffy coats. All receptors come from a human donor in good health.

This chain joins TRBV4-2 and TRBJ2-5, with TRBD2 matching over 11 bases. The length of the CDR3 is 17 residues. V lost 0 bases, J lost 2 bases, and 5 bases stayed unmatched. Germline V gene sequence: CDR1 LGHNA, CDR2 YNFKEQ. The CDR3 spells CASSQDTSGSQQETQYF. CDR3 DNA: TGTGCCAGCAGCCAAGATACTAGCGGGAGTCAACAAGAGACCCAGTACTTC.

This chain uses TRBV7-8 with TRBJ2-2; no clear D. The CDR3 has 16 residues. Germline-derived CDR1 and CDR2 are SGHVS and FQNEAQ. Between the trimmed V and J ends, which lost 5 bases and 4 bases, there was a span of 17 bases. The CDR3 region has the DNA TGTGCCAGCAGCCCAGGACCCTTTTATACCACCGGGGAGCTGTTTTTT. Translating it yields CASSPGPFYTTGELFF.

There are a few counts of this clone. The chain recombines TRBV11-2 with TRBJ1-5; D unresolved. The CDR3 runs to 13 residues. Trimming shortened V by 1 base and J by 6 bases, and 7 bases separated the two germline ends. The germline CDR1 and CDR2 sequences are SGHAT and FQNNGV. As DNA, the CDR3 is TGTGCCAGCAGCTTAGCCCGAGCTCAGCCCCAGCATTTT. This gives the protein CASSLARAQPQHF. The variable domain in full, completed from reference TRBV11-2 and TRBJ1-5, reads EAGVAQSPRYKIIEKRQSVAFWCNPISGHATLYWYQQILGQGPKLLIQFQNNGVVDDSQLPKDRFSAERLKGVDSTLKIQPAKLEDSAVYLCASSLARAQPQHFGDGTRLSIL.

This clone was picked up a small number of times. This chain joins TRBV5-8 and TRBJ1-2; D possibly corresponds to TRBD1 (5 bases). The germline V gene encodes CDR1 SGHTS and CDR2 YDEGEE. Trimming removed 4 bases at V and 2 bases at J, with 12 bases between. The length of the CDR3 is 14 residues. The CDR3: CASSRGTVNYGYTF. The CDR3 nucleotides read TGTGCCAGCAGCCGAGGGACGGTCAACTATGGCTACACCTTC. Drawing the rest from reference TRBV5-8 and TRBJ1-2, the complete variable domain is EAGVTQSPTHLIKTRGQQATLRCSPISGHTSVYWYQQALGLGLQFLLWYDEGEERNRGNFPPRFSGRQFPNYSSELNVNALELEDSALYLCASSRGTVNYGYTFGSGTRLTVV.

This rearrangement joins TRBV19 to TRBJ2-1; 8 bases fit TRBD1. CDR1 is LNHDA and CDR2 is SQIVND in the germline V gene (reference sequence). V trimming: 5 bases; J trimming: 5 bases; junction bases outside the gene matches: 11. The CDR3 length is 16 residues. The CDR3 DNA follows: TGTGCCAGTAGTTCTCAGGGGGCAGGGAAAAACAATGAGCAGTTCTTC. It codes for CASSSQGAGKNNEQFF.

The V and J genes are TRBV29-1 and TRBJ1-2, with D hard to call. The CDR3 contains 15 residues. Trimming took 0 bases from V and 5 from J, leaving 16 bases between them. The germline V gene has CDR1 SQVTM and CDR2 ANQGSEA. CDR3: CSVEDRPETPYGYTF. The CDR3 DNA follows: TGCAGCGTTGAAGACCGACCAGAAACCCCTTATGGCTACACCTTC.

V gene TRBV5-1 combines with J gene TRBJ2-3; D not certain. The germline V gene has CDR1 SGHRS and CDR2 YFSETQ. The CDR3 spans 15 residues. V was pared by 0 bases and J by 2 bases, with 10 bases between. CDR3 sequence (DNA): TGCGCCAGCAGCTTGGTTCAGGCCTCCACAGATACGCAGTATTTT. Protein: CASSLVQASTDTQYF.

This clone was observed a few times. The V gene is TRBV7-2, the J gene TRBJ1-1; no definite D call. This CDR3 region has 13 residues. The V gene's germline CDR1 is SGHTA and CDR2 FQGNSA. V lost 7 bases and J 1 base, leaving 10 bases between the germline ends. CDR3 in amino acids: CASTRQGNTEAFF. CDR3 sequence (DNA): TGTGCCAGCACCAGGCAAGGGAACACTGAAGCTTTCTTT.

This rearrangement joins TRBV7-6 to TRBJ2-7; 11 bases match TRBD1. V was clipped by 1 base and J by 2 bases; unmatched bases: 16. The germline V gene has CDR1 SGHVS and CDR2 FNYEAQ. The CDR3 loop spans 20 amino acids. The CDR3 sequence is CASSLVSGYGQGASPYEQYF. The CDR3 coding sequence is TGTGCCAGCAGCTTAGTGTCTGGATATGGACAGGGGGCTTCCCCCTACGAGCAGTACTTC.

V is TRBV6-1 and J is TRBJ1-2; 9 bases are a match to TRBD1. This CDR3 is 15 amino acids long. With V trimmed by 3 bases and J by 4 bases, 6 bases remained unmatched. Germline V gene lookup returns CDR1 MNHNS and CDR2 SASEGT. DNA for the CDR3: TGTGCCAGCAGTGAGGCGATGGGACAGGGCTATGGCTACACCTTC. The encoded protein is CASSEAMGQGYGYTF.

The J gene is TRBJ2-4, the V gene TRBV12-5; TRBD2 agrees at 7 bases. This CDR3 spans 20 amino acids. In germline, CDR1 is LGHNT, CDR2 FRNRAP. The V and J ends lost 3 bases and 0 bases, in that order; junction bases with no gene match: 17. CDR3: CASGLVLGVGRELAKNIQYF. In nucleotides, the CDR3 is TGTGCTAGTGGTTTAGTCCTGGGTGTGGGGAGGGAACTAGCCAAAAACATTCAGTACTTC. Looking up the rest from reference TRBV12-5 and TRBJ2-4 gives the full variable domain: DARVTQTPRHKVTEMGQEVTMRCQPILGHNTVFWYRQTMMQGLELLAYFRNRAPLDDSGMPKDRFSAEMPDATLATLKIQPSEPRDSAVYFCASGLVLGVGRELAKNIQYFGAGTRLSVL.

The chain is built from TRBV6-5 and TRBJ2-5; 8 nucleotides agree with TRBD2. The length of the CDR3 is 14 residues. Germline V lookup: CDR1 MNHEY, CDR2 SVGAGI. The J segment lost 2 bases and the V segment lost 5 bases, leaving 4 bases of the junction unmatched. CDR3 DNA: TGTGCCAGCAGTGGGACTAGTAGGCAAGAGACCCAGTACTTC. Protein sequence: CASSGTSRQETQYF.

The chain joins TRBV2 to TRBJ2-3; 8 nucleotides line up with TRBD1. The CDR3 consists of 16 residues. The germline V gene has CDR1 SNHLY and CDR2 FYNNEI. V lost 6 bases, J lost 1 base, and 9 bases stayed unmatched. The CDR3 DNA follows: TGTGCCAGCAGAGTCCAGGGGGCGTTGGGCACAGATACGCAGTATTTT. Its protein is CASRVQGALGTDTQYF. The full variable domain, completed using reference TRBV2 and TRBJ2-3, is EPEVTQTPSHQVTQMGQEVILRCVPISNHLYFYWYRQILGQKVEFLVSFYNNEISEKSEIFDDQFSVERPDGSNFTLKIRSTKLEDSAMYFCASRVQGALGTDTQYFGPGTRLTVL.

The CDR3 spells CASSQELGRGEQYF. The CDR3 bases are TGTGCCAGCAGCCAAGAGCTCGGCAGGGGCGAGCAGTACTTC. This chain links TRBV4-2 with TRBJ2-7, with a tentative D call TRBD1 (6 bases). Germline assignment: CDR1 LGHNA and CDR2 YNFKEQ. The ends were cut back, 0 bases at V and 6 bases at J, with 12 bases in the middle. CDR3 length equals 14 residues.

CDR3 in amino acids: CASSQETLAGPGNAKNIQYF. For the CDR3, the DNA is TGCGCCAGCAGCCAAGAAACCCTAGCGGGACCCGGAAACGCCAAAAACATTCAGTACTTC. The chain couples TRBV4-1 to TRBJ2-4; 9 bases line up with TRBD2. J gave up 1 base and V 0 bases, and 13 bases lay outside the gene matches. Germline assignment: CDR1 MGHRA and CDR2 YSYEKL. CDR3 size: 20 residues.

The gene calls are TRBV30 and TRBJ2-2; 10 nucleotides agree with TRBD1. The CDR3 is 14 residues long. V was clipped by 3 bases and J by 7 bases; unmatched bases: 5. Per germline, CDR1 GTSNPN and CDR2 SVGIG (reference sequence). The CDR3 region is CAWRGTGVGGELFF. CDR3 DNA: TGTGCCTGGAGGGGGACAGGGGTTGGCGGGGAGCTGTTTTTT.

V gene TRBV27 combines with J gene TRBJ2-5, with 10 bases that match TRBD2. The J call may be in error: the DNA end matches TRBJ2-7 better. The germline CDR1 and CDR2 sequences are MNHEY and SMNVEV (reference sequence). This CDR3 is 15 amino acids long. CDR3 loop: CASSTRAGGSYEQYF. The CDR3 DNA follows: TGTGCCAGCAGTACTAGAGCGGGAGGGTCCTACGAGCAGTACTTC.

The CDR3 DNA reads as TGTGCCAGCAGCTCGTTTGACAGACCCTACGAGCAGTACTTC. Translated: CASSSFDRPYEQYF. V usage is TRBV11-3 and J usage is TRBJ2-7, with a weak D call TRBD1 (5 bases). Trimming cost V 4 bases and J 2 bases, with 12 bases left between them. The length of the CDR3 is 14 residues. CDR1 is SGHNT and CDR2 is YENEEA in the germline V gene.

The rearrangement uses TRBV30 and TRBJ2-5; D remains unclear. Germline values: CDR1 GTSNPN, CDR2 SVGIG (reference sequence). CDR3 length: 11 amino acids. V lost 1 base and J lost 5, with 5 bases in between. CDR3 nucleotide sequence: TGTGCCTGGAGTGCTCTTGAGACCCAGTACTTC. It encodes CAWSALETQYF. Complete variable domain (other parts from reference TRBV30 and TRBJ2-5): SQTIHQWPATLVQPVGSPLSLECTVEGTSNPNLYWYRQAAGRGLQLLFYSVGIGQISSEVPQNLSASRPQDRQFILSSKKLLLSDSGFYLCAWSALETQYFGPGTRLLVL.

This clone was seen a handful of times. The V and J genes are TRBV11-2 and TRBJ2-3; no clear D. The V end lost 6 bases, the J end lost 5 bases, and 15 bases lay between the germline ends. Germline V CDR1 and CDR2: SGHAT, FQNNGV. The CDR3 has 14 amino acids. The CDR3 region is CASSQIPIGDTQYF. CDR3 nucleotides: TGTGCCAGCAGTCAAATCCCCATTGGAGATACGCAGTATTTT.

This clone has a handful of counts. The chain uses TRBV14 and TRBJ2-2, with no clear D. This CDR3 is 13 amino acids long. Per germline, CDR1 SGHDN and CDR2 FVKESK. With 8 bases removed from V and 6 bases from J, the gap between germline ends came to 13 bases. The CDR3 loop reads CASSYISSGELFF. Here the CDR3 DNA reads TGTGCCAGCTCTTATATCAGTTCCGGGGAGCTGTTTTTT.

J is TRBJ1-1 and V is TRBV7-2, with unresolved D. Germline CDR1 reads SGHTA; CDR2 reads FQGNSA. There are 13 residues in the CDR3. Trimming stripped 3 bases from V and 1 base from J, with 6 bases between. The CDR3 here is CASSLFSNTEAFF. The CDR3 DNA is TGTGCCAGCAGCTTGTTTTCGAACACTGAAGCTTTCTTT.

The J gene is TRBJ2-7, the V gene TRBV5-1, with 9 positions matching TRBD1. The CDR3 extends over 14 amino acids. The V gene's germline CDR1 is SGHRS and CDR2 YFSETQ. V shed 6 bases and J 2 bases; nucleotides not matched to a gene: 6. CDR3 DNA sequence: TGCGCCAGCACTAGGGGGACAGGGACCTACGAGCAGTACTTC. This sequence encodes CASTRGTGTYEQYF. Filled out from reference TRBV5-1 and TRBJ2-7, the complete variable domain reads KAGVTQTPRYLIKTRGQQVTLSCSPISGHRSVSWYQQTPGQGLQFLFEYFSETQRNKGNFPGRFSGRQFSNSRSEMNVSTLELGDSALYLCASTRGTGTYEQYFGPGTRLTVT.